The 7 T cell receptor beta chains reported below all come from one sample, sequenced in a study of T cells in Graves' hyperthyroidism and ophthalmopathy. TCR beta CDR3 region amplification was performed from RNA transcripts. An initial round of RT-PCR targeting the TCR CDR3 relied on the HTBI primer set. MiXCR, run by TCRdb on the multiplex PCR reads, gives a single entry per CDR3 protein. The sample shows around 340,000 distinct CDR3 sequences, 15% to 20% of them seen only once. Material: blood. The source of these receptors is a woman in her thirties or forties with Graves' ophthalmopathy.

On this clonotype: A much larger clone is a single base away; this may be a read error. The CDR3 coding sequence is TGCGCCAGCAGCTTGGATGGGACTAGCGGGAGTAAAGAGCAAGAGACCCAGTACTTC. It yields the protein CASSLDGTSGSKEQETQYF. The chain couples TRBV5-1 to TRBJ2-5, with 14 positions matching TRBD2. V shed 0 bases, J shed 2 bases, and the junction held 9 bases outside the gene matches. Germline values: CDR1 SGHRS, CDR2 YFSETQ. The CDR3 loop spans 19 amino acids. The variable domain in full, completed from reference TRBV5-1 and TRBJ2-5, reads KAGVTQTPRYLIKTRGQQVTLSCSPISGHRSVSWYQQTPGQGLQFLFEYFSETQRNKGNFPGRFSGRQFSNSRSEMNVSTLELGDSALYLCASSLDGTSGSKEQETQYFGPGTRLLVL.

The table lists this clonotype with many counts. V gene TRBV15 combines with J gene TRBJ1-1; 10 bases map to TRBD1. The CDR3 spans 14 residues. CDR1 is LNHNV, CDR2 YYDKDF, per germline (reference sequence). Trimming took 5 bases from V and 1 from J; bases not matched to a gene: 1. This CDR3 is CATSGQGGNTEAFF. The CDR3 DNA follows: TGTGCCACCAGCGGACAGGGGGGGAACACTGAAGCTTTCTTT.

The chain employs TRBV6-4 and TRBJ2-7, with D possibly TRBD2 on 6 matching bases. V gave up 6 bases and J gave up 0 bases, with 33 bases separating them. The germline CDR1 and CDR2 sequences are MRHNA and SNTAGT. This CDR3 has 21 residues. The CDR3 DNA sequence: TGTGCCAGCAGACCTCGTGGGGGTAAAGGGGCAAAGGAGGGTAGCTCCTACGAGCAGTACTTC. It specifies CASRPRGGKGAKEGSSYEQYF.

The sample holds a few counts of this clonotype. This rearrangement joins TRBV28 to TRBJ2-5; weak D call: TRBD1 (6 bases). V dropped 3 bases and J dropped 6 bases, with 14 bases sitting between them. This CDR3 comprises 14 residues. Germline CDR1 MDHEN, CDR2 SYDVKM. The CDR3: CASSFGGGKKTQYF. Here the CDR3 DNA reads TGTGCCAGCAGTTTTGGGGGCGGAAAGAAGACCCAGTACTTC.

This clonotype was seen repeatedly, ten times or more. DNA of the CDR3: TGCAGTGCTAGGGAGGGGTACGAGCAGTACTTC. It codes for CSAREGYEQYF. The chain carries TRBV20-1 and TRBJ2-7, with D possibly being TRBD2 (6 bases). This CDR3 region has 11 residues. Looked up from germline, CDR1 is DFQATT and CDR2 is SNEGSKA (reference sequence). With 3 bases removed from V and 4 bases from J, the gap between germline ends came to 7 bases.

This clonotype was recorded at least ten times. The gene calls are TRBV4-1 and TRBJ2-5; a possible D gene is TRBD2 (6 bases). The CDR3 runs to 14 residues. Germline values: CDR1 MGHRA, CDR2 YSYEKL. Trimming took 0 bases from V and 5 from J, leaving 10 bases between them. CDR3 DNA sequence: TGCGCCAGCAGCCAAGATCGGGGGAGCGAGACCCAGTACTTC. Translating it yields CASSQDRGSETQYF.

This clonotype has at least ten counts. The CDR3 nucleotides are TGTGCCAGCAGTTTGGGGGATGGCTATGGCTACACCTTC. Amino acids: CASSLGDGYGYTF. The rearrangement links TRBV28 to TRBJ1-2; D may be TRBD1 (5 bases). The V gene lost 3 bases and the J gene lost 4 bases, with 9 bases spanning the gap. The CDR3 loop spans 13 amino acids. CDR1 is MDHEN and CDR2 is SYDVKM in the germline V gene.